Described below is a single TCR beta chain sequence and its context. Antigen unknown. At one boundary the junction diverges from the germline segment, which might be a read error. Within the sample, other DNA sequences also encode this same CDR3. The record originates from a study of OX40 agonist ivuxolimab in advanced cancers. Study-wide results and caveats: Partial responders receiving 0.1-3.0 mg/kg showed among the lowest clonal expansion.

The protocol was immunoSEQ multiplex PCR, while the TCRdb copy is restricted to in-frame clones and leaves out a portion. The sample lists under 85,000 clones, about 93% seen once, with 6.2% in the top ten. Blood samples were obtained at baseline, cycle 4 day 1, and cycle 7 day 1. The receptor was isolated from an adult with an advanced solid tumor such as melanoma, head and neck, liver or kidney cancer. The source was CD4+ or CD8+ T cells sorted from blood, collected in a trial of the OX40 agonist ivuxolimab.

The CDR3 protein is CASSDPAGNEQFF. The CDR3 DNA sequence: TGCGCCAGCAGCGACCCAGCGGGAAATGAACAGTTCTTC. This rearrangement joins TRBV5-1 to TRBJ2-1; 7 bases map to TRBD2. Germline-derived CDR1 and CDR2 are SGHRS and YFSETQ. The CDR3 runs to 13 residues.